This T cell receptor (beta chain) was observed in a study of response to subunit inactivated influenza vaccine. Notes on the study in general: Authors proposed each seasonal influenza vaccination draws in few new T cells.

On this clonotype: Its antigen remains unidentified.

CDR1 is SGHRS, CDR2 YFSETQ, per germline. Trimming cost V 0 bases and J 6 bases, with 6 bases left between them. The CDR3 sequence is 12 residues long. TCRdb independently ran MiXCR on the RT-PCR reads; one entry per CDR3 protein. The data show 860,000 or so distinct CDR3 sequences, roughly 20% seen once. Sample: PBMCs from blood, taken about 5 days after vaccination. This chain uses TRBV5-1 with TRBJ1-2; D is undetermined. The clonotype originates from a man aged 45-60 years who received an inactivated influenza vaccine. The CDR3 nucleotides are TGCGCCAGCAGCTTGGGCCAGCATGGCTACACCTTC. It translates to CASSLGQHGYTF.